This TCR beta chain emerged from a study of blood T cell repertoires in COVID-19. Across the whole study: COVID-19 samples from acute and convalescent phases originated in the United States, Italy and Spain. PBMCs, B-cell-depleted T cells, or T cells were the source of the cDNA or gDNA that made up the material.

The CDR3 is 13 residues long. Germline V CDR1 and CDR2: LGHNA, YSLEER. Trimming took 5 bases from V and 5 from J, leaving 12 bases between them. Per the study methods: Amplification from reference gene primers served as the basis for estimated nucleated cell counts. TCRdb keeps only in-frame clones here, not all; method: immunoSEQ multiplex PCR. Clone size and the V and J calls come from that table; the DNA yielded D and trimming. The sample shows tens of thousands of clones, 89% of them seen only once. Sequenced material: peripheral blood. The rearrangement joins TRBV4-3 to TRBJ1-1; D is ambiguous. This receptor was taken from a human donor in a cohort sampled during active COVID-19. CDR3: CASSESGRTEAFF. For the CDR3, the DNA is TGCGCCAGCAGCGAGAGTGGGAGGACTGAAGCTTTCTTT.